These 31 T cell receptor beta chains were sequenced from one sample in a study of shared clonotypes between healthy human individuals. Generated by immunoSEQ multiplex PCR, the TCRdb table keeps only in-frame clones and is missing some. The table includes about 2.3 million clones, just under 95% detected once. The sample taken for sequencing was naive CD4+ T cells from PBMCs. Documented subset: CD45RA+ positively selected. These receptors originate from a man in his late teens or twenties in good health. Some clones in this sample may be carry-over from other donors' samples.

Comments on this clone: Other DNA sequences of this sample code for an identical CDR3. This sequence joins TRBV7-9 and TRBJ1-1; possible D gene TRBD1, 6 bases. Germline assignment: CDR1 SEHNR and CDR2 FQNEAQ (reference sequence). The CDR3 is 14 residues long. Trimming removed 3 bases from V and 1 base from J, with 9 bases in between. The chain's CDR3 is CASSLGGRNTEAFF. As DNA, the CDR3 is TGTGCCAGCAGCTTGGGGGGCAGGAACACTGAAGCTTTCTTT.

The chain is built from TRBV6-4 and TRBJ2-1; 9 bases align to TRBD2. Per the germline V gene, CDR1 is MRHNA and CDR2 is SNTAGT. Germline trimming cut 2 bases from V and 3 bases from J; bases unmatched to any gene: 2. The CDR3 is 15 amino acids. The CDR3 region has the DNA TGTGCCAGCAGTGACGGCGGGAGGGGCTACAATGAGCAGTTCTTC. It yields the protein CASSDGGRGYNEQFF.

CDR3 protein: CASVLGRGYNEQFF. The CDR3 DNA is TGTGCCAGCGTACTCGGGAGAGGCTACAATGAGCAGTTCTTC. The V gene is TRBV6-6, the J gene TRBJ2-1; weak D call: TRBD2 (6 bases). Per germline, CDR1 MNHNY and CDR2 SVGAGI (reference sequence). The CDR3 extends over 14 amino acids. V gave up 8 bases and J gave up 3 bases, with 14 bases separating them.

The V and J genes are TRBV7-9 and TRBJ2-5, with 7 bases matching TRBD2. CDR3 length equals 16 residues. Germline trimming cut 0 bases from V and 5 bases from J; bases unmatched to any gene: 9. Germline V lookup: CDR1 SEHNR, CDR2 FQNEAQ (reference sequence). The CDR3, as DNA: TGTGCCAGCAGCTTAGCAAAGGCGGGAGCTGCGGAGACCCAGTACTTC. Translated, it gives CASSLAKAGAAETQYF.

This clone was seen just once. CDR3 coding DNA: TGTGCCAGTAGTATTAGAGTCCTGCCGAGCTCCTACAATGAGCAGTTCTTC. Its translation: CASSIRVLPSSYNEQFF. J is TRBJ2-1 and V is TRBV19, with D uncertain. The V end was cut by 3 bases, the J end by 0 bases, with 15 bases between. CDR3 length: 17 amino acids. The germline CDR1 and CDR2 sequences are LNHDA and SQIVND (reference sequence).

The chain combines TRBV7-2 with TRBJ2-5; no firm D call. The CDR3 length is 12 residues. Trimming left V 5 bases short and J 4 bases short, with 8 bases between. Per germline, CDR1 SGHTA and CDR2 FQGNSA. CDR3: CASSPMRETQYF. For the CDR3, the DNA is TGTGCCAGCAGCCCCATGAGAGAGACCCAGTACTTC.

J is TRBJ1-5 and V is TRBV6-1; D not resolved. V lost 8 bases and J lost 4, with 12 bases in between. There are 13 residues in the CDR3. Germline assignment: CDR1 MNHNS and CDR2 SASEGT. CDR3 loop: CASAGSLNQPQHF. The DNA of the CDR3 is TGTGCCAGCGCGGGGAGTCTAAATCAGCCCCAGCATTTT.

This chain links TRBV18 with TRBJ1-3; no clear D gene. Germline lookup yields CDR1 KGHSH and CDR2 LQKENI. V lost 5 bases, J lost 2 bases, and 7 bases lay in between. The CDR3 is made up of 13 amino acids. CDR3 sequence: CASSFGPGNTIYF. In nucleotides, the CDR3 is TGTGCCAGCTCATTCGGACCTGGAAACACCATATATTTT.

This chain connects TRBV7-2 to TRBJ1-3; D call uncertain. From germline, CDR1 is SGHTA and CDR2 FQGNSA. The CDR3 runs 15 residues. V was shortened by 1 base and J by 0 bases, with 7 bases between the two germline ends. The CDR3 loop is CASSLGIPSGNTIYF. As DNA, the CDR3 is TGTGCCAGCAGCTTAGGTATACCCTCTGGAAACACCATATATTTT. The variable domain in full, with the rest retrieved from reference TRBV7-2 and TRBJ1-3, is GAGVSQSPSNKVTEKGKDVELRCDPISGHTALYWYRQSLGQGLEFLIYFQGNSAPDKSGLPSDRFSAERTGGSVSTLTIQRTQQEDSAVYLCASSLGIPSGNTIYFGEGSWLTVV.

The rearrangement joins TRBV2 to TRBJ2-1, with 8 bases fitting TRBD2. The CDR3 is 16 residues long. V was pared by 6 bases and J by 9 bases, with 16 bases of the junction left unmatched. CDR1 is SNHLY and CDR2 is FYNNEI in the germline V gene. The CDR3 coding sequence is TGTGCCAGCAGCGAGATGGGGGTAGCGGGGAGGAGTGAGCAGTTCTTC. It specifies CASSEMGVAGRSEQFF.

This chain connects TRBV5-4 to TRBJ1-1; weak D call: TRBD1 (5 bases). CDR3 length: 16 amino acids. V gave up 4 bases and J gave up 0 bases, with 16 bases separating them. Germline V gene data show CDR1 as SGHNT and CDR2 as YYREEE (reference sequence). The CDR3 bases are TGTGCCAGCAGCCCTGGGGGAGCCGGCCTGAACACTGAAGCTTTCTTT. Encoded protein: CASSPGGAGLNTEAFF.

The V call is TRBV30, the J call TRBJ1-5; D uncertain. Per germline, CDR1 GTSNPN and CDR2 SVGIG (reference sequence). The CDR3 loop spans 12 amino acids. V lost 1 base and J lost 5, with 6 bases in between. This CDR3 is CAWSERDQPQHF. CDR3 in DNA: TGTGCCTGGAGTGAGAGGGATCAGCCCCAGCATTTT.

The chain is built from TRBV28 and TRBJ2-2, with D perhaps given as TRBD1 or TRBD2 (7 bases each). From germline, CDR1 is MDHEN and CDR2 SYDVKM. This CDR3 spans 15 amino acids. V was cut by 5 bases and J by 2 bases, with 12 bases left in between. The CDR3 spells CASSEGGGNTGELFF. The CDR3 DNA reads TGTGCCAGCAGTGAGGGAGGGGGCAACACCGGGGAGCTGTTTTTT.

The rearrangement links TRBV11-1 to TRBJ2-7, with D possibly matching TRBD2 (5 bases). V was clipped by 1 base and J by 3 bases, with 13 bases between them. The CDR3 spans 15 residues. CDR1 and CDR2 from the germline V gene are SGHAT and FQDESV (reference sequence). The chain's CDR3 is CASSLGRAGYYEQYF. The CDR3 region has the DNA TGTGCCAGCAGCTTAGGGCGCGCGGGTTACTACGAGCAGTACTTC.

The chain combines TRBV4-2 with TRBJ1-2; TRBD1 might be the D (5 bases). The CDR3 runs 11 residues. V lost 11 bases to trimming and J lost 4 bases, with 11 bases between them. Germline V CDR1 and CDR2: LGHNA, YNFKEQ. CDR3: CAAGTGYGYTF. Written as DNA, the CDR3 is TGTGCCGCAGGGACCGGCTATGGCTACACCTTC.

The rearrangement links TRBV5-1 to TRBJ2-5; TRBD1 matches 9 bases. Germline V gene data show CDR1 as SGHRS and CDR2 as YFSETQ. Germline trimming cut 4 bases from V and 4 bases from J; bases unmatched to any gene: 11. This CDR3 is built from 16 residues. The CDR3 coding sequence is TGCGCCAGCAGCATACAGGGGGCAGGGTGGGCAGAGACCCAGTACTTC. Its protein is CASSIQGAGWAETQYF.

The rearrangement links TRBV5-4 to TRBJ2-7; no clear D gene. V dropped 3 bases and J dropped 1 base, with 5 bases sitting between them. The CDR3 loop spans 12 amino acids. In germline, CDR1 is SGHNT, CDR2 YYREEE (reference sequence). CDR3 coding DNA: TGTGCCAGCAGCTACCATTCCTACGAGCAGTACTTC. The encoded protein is CASSYHSYEQYF.

The CDR3: CASSLRGLNTEAFF. The CDR3 coding sequence is TGTGCCAGCAGCTTGAGGGGGCTCAACACTGAAGCTTTCTTT. The chain carries TRBV7-9 and TRBJ1-1; 7 bases agree with TRBD1. The J segment lost 2 bases and the V segment lost 3 bases, leaving 3 bases of the junction unmatched. The CDR3 totals 14 residues. CDR1 and CDR2 from the germline V gene are SEHNR and FQNEAQ (reference sequence).

This CDR3 is CASSLAGGRVGEQFF. DNA for the CDR3: TGTGCCAGCAGCTTAGCGGGAGGGAGAGTGGGGGAGCAGTTCTTC. V and J are TRBV7-3 and TRBJ2-1; TRBD2 matches at 9 bases. The CDR3 is made up of 15 amino acids. V shed 2 bases, J shed 10 bases, and the junction held 9 bases outside the gene matches. Per the germline V gene, CDR1 is SGHTA and CDR2 is FQGTGA.

The CDR3 loop is CASSFGAGASYNEQFF. The CDR3 nucleotides are TGCGCCAGCAGCTTCGGGGCGGGAGCCTCCTACAATGAGCAGTTCTTC. The chain combines TRBV5-1 with TRBJ2-1; 7 nucleotides match TRBD2. This CDR3 region has 16 residues. V shed 2 bases and J 0 bases; nucleotides not matched to a gene: 5. Germline loops: CDR1 SGHRS, CDR2 YFSETQ. The complete variable domain, with remaining parts taken from reference TRBV5-1 and TRBJ2-1, reads KAGVTQTPRYLIKTRGQQVTLSCSPISGHRSVSWYQQTPGQGLQFLFEYFSETQRNKGNFPGRFSGRQFSNSRSEMNVSTLELGDSALYLCASSFGAGASYNEQFFGPGTRLTVL.

The rearrangement uses TRBV29-1 and TRBJ2-5; D tentatively fits TRBD1 or TRBD2 (6 bases each). The DNA end is more similar to TRBJ2-7, so the J call may be wrong. Germline V lookup: CDR1 SQVTM, CDR2 ANQGSEA. This CDR3 region has 13 residues. CDR3 sequence (DNA): TGCAGCGGGAGGGGGAGTTCGTCCTACGAGCAGTACTTC. It specifies CSGRGSSSYEQYF.

The chain combines TRBV4-1 with TRBJ2-3; 12 bases are a match to TRBD2. CDR1 is MGHRA and CDR2 is YSYEKL in the germline V gene. This CDR3 has 16 amino acids. V dropped 1 base and J dropped 2; count of bases not matched to a gene: 1. CDR3 sequence: CASSQASGRVTDTQYF. CDR3 bases: TGCGCCAGCAGCCAAGCTAGCGGGAGGGTCACAGATACGCAGTATTTT.

The chain has TRBV15 and TRBJ1-3, with 7 bases fitting TRBD1. This CDR3 has 16 amino acids. The ends lost 1 base at V and 0 bases at J; junction bases unmatched: 3. In germline, CDR1 is LNHNV, CDR2 YYDKDF (reference sequence). The CDR3 DNA is TGTGCCACCAGCAGAGGGGACAGCCGCTCTGGAAACACCATATATTTT. Translation gives CATSRGDSRSGNTIYF. Together with reference TRBV15 and TRBJ1-3, the CDR3 gives the full variable domain: DAMVIQNPRYQVTQFGKPVTLSCSQTLNHNVMYWYQQKSSQAPKLLFHYYDKDFNNEADTPDNFQSRRPNTSFCFLDIRSPGLGDTAMYLCATSRGDSRSGNTIYFGEGSWLTVV.

The CDR3 loop is CASSGPRQRGNQPQHF. DNA of the CDR3: TGTGCCAGCAGTGGTCCTCGACAGCGGGGCAATCAGCCCCAGCATTTT. This chain links TRBV2 with TRBJ1-5, with a tentative D call TRBD1 (5 bases). The CDR3 runs to 16 residues. Germline V gene lookup returns CDR1 SNHLY and CDR2 FYNNEI. With 4 bases removed from V and 2 bases from J, the gap between germline ends came to 15 bases.

The chain recombines TRBV6-1 with TRBJ1-4; D gene unclear. Germline CDR1 and CDR2: MNHNS and SASEGT. V was shortened by 2 bases and J by 14 bases, with 18 bases between the two germline ends. CDR3 length: 14 amino acids. The CDR3 reads CASSEPYLAFVLFF. CDR3 in DNA: TGTGCCAGCAGTGAACCATACCTCGCCTTTGTGCTGTTTTTT.

The rearrangement joins TRBV7-2 to TRBJ1-2; no clear D. Germline loops: CDR1 SGHTA, CDR2 FQGNSA. V dropped 2 bases and J dropped 7 bases, with 8 bases sitting between them. The CDR3 totals 12 residues. CDR3 sequence (DNA): TGTGCCAGCAGCTTAATCGGGTTTGGCTACACCTTC. The encoded protein is CASSLIGFGYTF. Supplemented by reference TRBV7-2 and TRBJ1-2, the full variable domain reads GAGVSQSPSNKVTEKGKDVELRCDPISGHTALYWYRQSLGQGLEFLIYFQGNSAPDKSGLPSDRFSAERTGGSVSTLTIQRTQQEDSAVYLCASSLIGFGYTFGSGTRLTVV.

The chain employs TRBV29-1 and TRBJ2-2; unclear D gene. The CDR3 spans 12 residues. Germline CDR1 SQVTM, CDR2 ANQGSEA. V was cut by 4 bases and J by 3 bases, with 6 bases left in between. The CDR3 DNA reads as TGCAGCGTTGTTTCTCACACCGGGGAGCTGTTTTTT. Protein sequence: CSVVSHTGELFF.

The rearrangement joins TRBV5-1 to TRBJ1-1; D possibly corresponds to TRBD1 (5 bases). CDR1 and CDR2 (germline): SGHRS, YFSETQ. The CDR3 is 15 residues long. V was trimmed by 3 bases and J by 1 base, leaving 13 bases between them. Here the CDR3 DNA reads TGCGCCAGCAGCTGGGGCGCCGTCGGGAACACTGAAGCTTTCTTT. Translated: CASSWGAVGNTEAFF.

This clone is a singleton in its sample. The rearrangement joins TRBV5-4 to TRBJ1-1, with 10 nucleotides matching TRBD1. The CDR3 is 15 amino acids. The J segment lost 5 bases and the V segment lost 4 bases, leaving 8 bases of the junction unmatched. Germline V gene data show CDR1 as SGHNT and CDR2 as YYREEE (reference sequence). CDR3 sequence reads: CASSPSGQGRTEAFF. The CDR3 bases are TGTGCCAGCAGCCCTTCGGGACAGGGGCGGACTGAAGCTTTCTTT.

The chain employs TRBV5-6 and TRBJ1-1; D is uncertain. Germline-derived CDR1 and CDR2 are SGHDT and YYEEEE. The CDR3 covers 12 residues. V lost 4 bases and J lost 1, with 5 bases in between. CDR3 in DNA: TGTGCCAGCAGCCAACGGAACACTGAAGCTTTCTTT. Its protein is CASSQRNTEAFF.

This chain uses TRBV2 with TRBJ1-4; a possible D gene is TRBD1 (5 bases). The germline gives CDR1 SNHLY, CDR2 FYNNEI. The V end lost 3 bases, the J end lost 8 bases, and 13 bases lay between the germline ends. This CDR3 comprises 14 residues. CDR3 DNA sequence: TGTGCCAGCAGTGAGAGGGCTAGGGGCGAAAAACTGTTTTTT. The encoded protein is CASSERARGEKLFF.